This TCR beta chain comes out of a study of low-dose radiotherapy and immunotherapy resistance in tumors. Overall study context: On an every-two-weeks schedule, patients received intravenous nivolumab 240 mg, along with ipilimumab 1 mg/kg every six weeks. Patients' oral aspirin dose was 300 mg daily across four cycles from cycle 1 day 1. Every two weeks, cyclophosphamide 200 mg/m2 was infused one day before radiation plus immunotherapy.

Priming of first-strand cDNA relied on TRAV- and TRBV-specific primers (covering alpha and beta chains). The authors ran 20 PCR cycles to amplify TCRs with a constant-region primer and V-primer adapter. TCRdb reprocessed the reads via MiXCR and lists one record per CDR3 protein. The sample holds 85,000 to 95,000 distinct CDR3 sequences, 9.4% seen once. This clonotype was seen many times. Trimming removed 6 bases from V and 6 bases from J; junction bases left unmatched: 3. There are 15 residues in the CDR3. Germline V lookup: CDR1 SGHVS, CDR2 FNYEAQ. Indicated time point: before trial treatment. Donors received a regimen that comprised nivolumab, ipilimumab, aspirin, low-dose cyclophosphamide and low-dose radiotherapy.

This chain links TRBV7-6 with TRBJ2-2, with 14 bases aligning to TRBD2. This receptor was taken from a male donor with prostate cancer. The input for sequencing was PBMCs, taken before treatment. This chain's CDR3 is CASRRLAGGAGELFF. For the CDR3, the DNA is TGTGCCAGCAGGAGACTAGCGGGAGGGGCCGGGGAGCTGTTTTTT.